The rows below give T cell receptor beta chains drawn from one sample of a study of beta chain features in type 1 diabetes. Clones were read by immunoSEQ multiplex PCR, and TCRdb kept only the in-frame ones, dropping some. The table shows 900,000 or so clones, with about 17% occurring only once. Specimen: naive CD4+ T cells from blood. The receptor source for this set is a woman in her late teens or twenties in good health. Each CDR3 is given with its conserved first and last residue. The D gene is left open where the match is weak. Only part of the rows carry a size: once, few, many, or a class if the clone is expanded.

V gene: TRBV7-9; D gene: NA; J gene: TRBJ2-7; clone size: few; CDR3 DNA: TGTGCCAGCAGCTTAGGCACAAACTCCTACGAGCAGTACTTC; CDR3 protein: CASSLGTNSYEQYF
V gene: TRBV11-1; D gene: TRBD2; J gene: TRBJ2-1; clone size: few; CDR3 DNA: TGTGCCAGCAGCTTTAGCGGGGTGAGGCACAATGAGCAGTTCTTC; CDR3 protein: CASSFSGVRHNEQFF
V gene: TRBV6-6; D gene: NA; J gene: TRBJ1-1; clone size: few; CDR3 DNA: TGTGCCAGCAGTTACGGGGGACTTGCGGTTGAAGCTTTCTTT; CDR3 protein: CASSYGGLAVEAFF
V gene: TRBV29-1; D gene: NA; J gene: TRBJ1-3; clone size: NA; CDR3 DNA: TGCAGCGTCATGTCGGGGGTGGCTGGAAACACCATATATTTT; CDR3 protein: CSVMSGVAGNTIYF
V gene: TRBV7-3; D gene: NA; J gene: TRBJ1-1; clone size: NA; CDR3 DNA: TGTGCCAGCAGCTTTTCCGCAGGTCTCACTGAAGCTTTCTTT; CDR3 protein: CASSFSAGLTEAFF
V gene: TRBV5-1; D gene: TRBD2; J gene: TRBJ2-2; clone size: NA; CDR3 DNA: TGCGCCAGCAGCTCGTTAAGCGGGAGAAACACCGGGGAGCTGTTTTTT; CDR3 protein: CASSSLSGRNTGELFF
V gene: TRBV5-1; D gene: NA; J gene: TRBJ2-1; clone size: NA; CDR3 DNA: TGCGCCAGCAGTCCTCCGGGACTCTCGAGCTCCTACAATGAGCAGTTCTTC; CDR3 protein: CASSPPGLSSSYNEQFF
V gene: TRBV28; D gene: NA; J gene: TRBJ2-7; clone size: few; CDR3 DNA: TGTGCCAGCAGTGATTCACGGGGGTCCACAGGGCATCGAGAGCAGTACTTC; CDR3 protein: CASSDSRGSTGHREQYF
V gene: TRBV11-2; D gene: TRBD1; J gene: TRBJ2-7; clone size: NA; CDR3 DNA: TGTGCCAGCAGCCCGAGGACAGGGGGCAAGTACGAGCAGTACTTC; CDR3 protein: CASSPRTGGKYEQYF
V gene: TRBV5-1; D gene: NA; J gene: TRBJ2-1; clone size: NA; CDR3 DNA: TGCGCCAGCAGCTTGCCCTCCGAAGGCAACAATGAGCAGTTCTTC; CDR3 protein: CASSLPSEGNNEQFF
V gene: TRBV7-8; D gene: NA; J gene: TRBJ2-7; clone size: NA; CDR3 DNA: TGTGCCAGCAGCTTAGTTTCCCCTAAGTACGAGCAGTACTTC; CDR3 protein: CASSLVSPKYEQYF
V gene: TRBV7-2; D gene: NA; J gene: TRBJ1-2; clone size: few; CDR3 DNA: TGTGCCAGCAGCTTAATGGGAGGGCCCTACACCTTC; CDR3 protein: CASSLMGGPYTF
V gene: TRBV5-1; D gene: TRBD1; J gene: TRBJ1-1; clone size: few; CDR3 DNA: TGCGCCAGCAGCCAGGGGGACACTGAAGCTTTCTTT; CDR3 protein: CASSQGDTEAFF
V gene: TRBV5-4; D gene: TRBD2; J gene: TRBJ2-5; clone size: few; CDR3 DNA: TGTGCCAGCAGCCCACTTGGGACTAGCGGGCGAGAGACCCAGTACTTC; CDR3 protein: CASSPLGTSGRETQYF
V gene: TRBV5-6; D gene: NA; J gene: TRBJ2-5; clone size: few; CDR3 DNA: TGTGCCAGCAGCTTGTTGGTGGAGACCCAGTACTTC; CDR3 protein: CASSLLVETQYF
V gene: TRBV18; D gene: TRBD1; J gene: TRBJ1-2; clone size: NA; CDR3 DNA: TGTGCCAGCTCTCCACCGGGACAGCCCTATGGCTACACCTTC; CDR3 protein: CASSPPGQPYGYTF
V gene: TRBV19; D gene: TRBD1; J gene: TRBJ1-5; clone size: few; CDR3 DNA: TGTGCCAGTAGTATCCGACAGGGGGATCAGCCCCAGCATTTT; CDR3 protein: CASSIRQGDQPQHF
V gene: TRBV28; D gene: NA; J gene: TRBJ2-7; clone size: NA; CDR3 DNA: TGTGCCAGTGCCCTGACGGTTTACTACGAGCAGTACTTC; CDR3 protein: CASALTVYYEQYF
V gene: TRBV15; D gene: NA; J gene: TRBJ1-4; clone size: NA; CDR3 DNA: TGTGCCACCAGCAGAGATGTTGCGTCCCGGGGTGAAAAACTGTTTTTT; CDR3 protein: CATSRDVASRGEKLFF
V gene: TRBV15; D gene: NA; J gene: TRBJ1-5; clone size: few; CDR3 DNA: TGTGCCACCAGCGGACCGGGACACGGATATAGCAATCAGCCCCAGCATTTT; CDR3 protein: CATSGPGHGYSNQPQHF
V gene: TRBV7-9; D gene: TRBD1; J gene: TRBJ2-2; clone size: NA; CDR3 DNA: TGTGCCAGCAGCCCCAAGGGTACCGGGACAGTACTTACCGGGGAGCTGTTTTTT; CDR3 protein: CASSPKGTGTVLTGELFF
V gene: TRBV7-2; D gene: TRBD2; J gene: TRBJ2-7; clone size: few; CDR3 DNA: TGTGCCAGCAGCTCACCCGTCGGGACTAGCGGGAGCTACGAGCAGTACTTC; CDR3 protein: CASSSPVGTSGSYEQYF
V gene: TRBV4-2; D gene: NA; J gene: TRBJ2-7; clone size: NA; CDR3 DNA: TGTGCCAGCAGCCAAGGGGAGGGACACGGGACGATAACCTACGAGCAGTACTTC; CDR3 protein: CASSQGEGHGTITYEQYF
V gene: TRBV28; D gene: TRBD1; J gene: TRBJ2-7; clone size: few; CDR3 DNA: TGTGCCAGCAGTTTACCCTCCGGGGCAGGGGGCAACGAGCAGTACTTC; CDR3 protein: CASSLPSGAGGNEQYF
V gene: TRBV10-3; D gene: NA; J gene: TRBJ2-2; clone size: few; CDR3 DNA: TGTGCCATCAGGACAGGATCGAACACCGGGGAGCTGTTTTTT; CDR3 protein: CAIRTGSNTGELFF
V gene: TRBV6-6; D gene: TRBD2; J gene: TRBJ2-3; clone size: NA; CDR3 DNA: TGTGCCAGCACTCGGAGCGGGAGGCAAGCAGATACGCAGTATTTT; CDR3 protein: CASTRSGRQADTQYF
V gene: TRBV28; D gene: TRBD2; J gene: TRBJ2-1; clone size: NA; CDR3 DNA: TGTGCCAGCAGTCGCCTGGTCCTTACTAGCGGGAGGCGGTATGAGCAGTTCTTC; CDR3 protein: CASSRLVLTSGRRYEQFF
V gene: TRBV6-5; D gene: TRBD1; J gene: TRBJ1-2; clone size: NA; CDR3 DNA: TGTGCCAGCATGACAGGGAGCTCTGGCTACACCTTC; CDR3 protein: CASMTGSSGYTF
V gene: TRBV7-3; D gene: TRBD1; J gene: TRBJ2-2; clone size: few; CDR3 DNA: TGTGCCAGCAGGGGACAGGGGGACACCGGGGAGCTGTTTTTT; CDR3 protein: CASRGQGDTGELFF
V gene: TRBV7-8; D gene: TRBD2; J gene: TRBJ2-1; clone size: NA; CDR3 DNA: TGTGCCAGCAGCTTGGGAGGGTCTAGCGGTAACAATGAGCAGTTCTTC; CDR3 protein: CASSLGGSSGNNEQFF
V gene: TRBV7-9; D gene: NA; J gene: TRBJ2-3; clone size: NA; CDR3 DNA: TGTGCCAGCAGCTATGACAGGACCCCTAGCACAGATACGCAGTATTTT; CDR3 protein: CASSYDRTPSTDTQYF
V gene: TRBV7-3; D gene: TRBD2; J gene: TRBJ2-7; clone size: few; CDR3 DNA: TGTGCCAGCAGCCGACTAGCGGGAGGTCCTTACGAGCAGTACTTC; CDR3 protein: CASSRLAGGPYEQYF
V gene: TRBV18; D gene: NA; J gene: TRBJ2-3; clone size: NA; CDR3 DNA: TGTGCCAGCTCACCTAACGGACAGACTAGCACAGATACGCAGTATTTT; CDR3 protein: CASSPNGQTSTDTQYF